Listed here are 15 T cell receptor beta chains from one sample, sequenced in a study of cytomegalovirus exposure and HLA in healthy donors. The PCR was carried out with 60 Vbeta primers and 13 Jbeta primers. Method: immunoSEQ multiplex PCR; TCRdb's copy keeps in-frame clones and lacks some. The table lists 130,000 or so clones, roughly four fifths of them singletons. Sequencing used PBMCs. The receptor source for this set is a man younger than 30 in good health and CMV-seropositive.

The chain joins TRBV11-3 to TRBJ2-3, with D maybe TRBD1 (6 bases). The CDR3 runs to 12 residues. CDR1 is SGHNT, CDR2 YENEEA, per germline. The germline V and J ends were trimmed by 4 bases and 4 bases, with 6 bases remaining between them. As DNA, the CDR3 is TGTGCCAGCAGCTCAGGGGCAGATACGCAGTATTTT. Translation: CASSSGADTQYF.

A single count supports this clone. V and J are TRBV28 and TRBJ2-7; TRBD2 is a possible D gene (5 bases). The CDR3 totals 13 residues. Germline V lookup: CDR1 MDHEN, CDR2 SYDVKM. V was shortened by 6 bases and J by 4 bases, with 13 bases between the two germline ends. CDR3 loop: CASSGMVLYEQYF. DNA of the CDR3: TGTGCCAGCAGCGGGATGGTTCTTTACGAGCAGTACTTC.

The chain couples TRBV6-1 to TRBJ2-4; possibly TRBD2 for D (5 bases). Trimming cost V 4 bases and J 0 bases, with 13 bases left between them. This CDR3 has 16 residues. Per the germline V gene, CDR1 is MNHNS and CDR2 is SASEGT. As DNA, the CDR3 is TGTGCCAGCAGTGGCCGGGATTTATTAGCCAAAAACATTCAGTACTTC. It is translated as CASSGRDLLAKNIQYF.

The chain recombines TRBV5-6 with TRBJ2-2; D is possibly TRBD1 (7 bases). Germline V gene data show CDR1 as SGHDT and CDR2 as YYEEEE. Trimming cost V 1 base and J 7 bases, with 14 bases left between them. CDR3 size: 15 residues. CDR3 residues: CASSLTGEAHGELFF. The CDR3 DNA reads TGTGCCAGCAGCTTGACAGGGGAGGCGCACGGGGAGCTGTTTTTT.

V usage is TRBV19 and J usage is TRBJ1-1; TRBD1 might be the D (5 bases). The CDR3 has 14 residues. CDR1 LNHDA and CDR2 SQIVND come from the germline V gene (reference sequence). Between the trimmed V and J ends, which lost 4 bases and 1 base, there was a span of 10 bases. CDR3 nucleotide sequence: TGTGCCAGTAGTAGCGAACAGGAGAACACTGAAGCTTTCTTT. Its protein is CASSSEQENTEAFF.

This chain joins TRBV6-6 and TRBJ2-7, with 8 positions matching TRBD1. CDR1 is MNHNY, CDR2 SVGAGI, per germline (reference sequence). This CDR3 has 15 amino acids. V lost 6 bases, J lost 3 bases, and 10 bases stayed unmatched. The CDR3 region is CASSRGQGDFYEQYF. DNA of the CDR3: TGTGCCAGCAGCAGAGGACAGGGTGATTTCTACGAGCAGTACTTC.

CDR3 nucleotide sequence: TGTGCCAGCAGCTTCGGGCTAGCGGACAATGAGCAGTTCTTC. Protein sequence: CASSFGLADNEQFF. The J gene is TRBJ2-1, the V gene TRBV11-1; TRBD2 aligns across 7 bases. Germline V gene sequence: CDR1 SGHAT, CDR2 FQDESV (reference sequence). Unmatched junction bases numbered 4, after V lost 3 bases and J lost 5 bases. There are 14 residues in the CDR3.

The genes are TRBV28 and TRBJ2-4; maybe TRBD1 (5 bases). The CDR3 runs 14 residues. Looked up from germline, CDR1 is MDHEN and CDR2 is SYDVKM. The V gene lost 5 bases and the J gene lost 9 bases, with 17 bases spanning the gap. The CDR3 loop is CASSRPRVGGIQYF. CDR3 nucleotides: TGTGCCAGCAGTCGCCCCAGGGTAGGCGGCATTCAGTACTTC.

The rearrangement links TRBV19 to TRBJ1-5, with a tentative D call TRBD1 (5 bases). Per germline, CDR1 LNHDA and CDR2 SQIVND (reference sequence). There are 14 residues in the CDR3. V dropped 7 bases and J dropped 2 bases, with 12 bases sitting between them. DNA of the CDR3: TGTGCCAGTACCTGGGGGGTTGGCAATCAGCCCCAGCATTTT. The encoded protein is CASTWGVGNQPQHF.

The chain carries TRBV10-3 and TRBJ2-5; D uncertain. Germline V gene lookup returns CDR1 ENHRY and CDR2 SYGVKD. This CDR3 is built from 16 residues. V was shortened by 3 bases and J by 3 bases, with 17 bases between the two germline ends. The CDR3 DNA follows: TGTGCCATCAGTGAACAACCCCTGAGGCAGAAAGAGACCCAGTACTTC. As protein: CAISEQPLRQKETQYF.

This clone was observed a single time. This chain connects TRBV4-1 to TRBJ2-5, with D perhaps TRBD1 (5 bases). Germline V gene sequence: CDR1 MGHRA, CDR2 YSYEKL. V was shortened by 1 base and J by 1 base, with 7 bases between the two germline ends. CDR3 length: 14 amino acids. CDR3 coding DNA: TGCGCCAGCAGCCAAGGACAGATCCAAGAGACCCAGTACTTC. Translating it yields CASSQGQIQETQYF.

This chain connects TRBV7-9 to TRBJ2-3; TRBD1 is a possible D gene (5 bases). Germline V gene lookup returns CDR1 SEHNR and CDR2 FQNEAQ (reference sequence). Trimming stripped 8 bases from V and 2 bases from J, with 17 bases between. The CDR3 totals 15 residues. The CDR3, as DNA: TGTGCCAGCGACCAGAGACAGTTACCCACAGATACGCAGTATTTT. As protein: CASDQRQLPTDTQYF. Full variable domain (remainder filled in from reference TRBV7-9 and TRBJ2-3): DTGVSQNPRHKITKRGQNVTFRCDPISEHNRLYWYRQTLGQGPEFLTYFQNEAQLEKSRLLSDRFSAERPKGSFSTLEIQRTEQGDSAMYLCASDQRQLPTDTQYFGPGTRLTVL.

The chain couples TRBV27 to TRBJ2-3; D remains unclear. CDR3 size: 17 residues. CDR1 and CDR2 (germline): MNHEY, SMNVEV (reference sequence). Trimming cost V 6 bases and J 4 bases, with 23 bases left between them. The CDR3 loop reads CASSHRPKNLTADTQYF. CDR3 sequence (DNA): TGTGCCAGCAGCCATCGTCCTAAAAACCTTACGGCAGATACGCAGTATTTT.

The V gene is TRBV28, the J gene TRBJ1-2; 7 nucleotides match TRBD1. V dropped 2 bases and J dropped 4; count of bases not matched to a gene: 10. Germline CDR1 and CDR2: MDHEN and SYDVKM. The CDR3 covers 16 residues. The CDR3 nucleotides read TGTGCCAGCAGTTTAGTGGGCGGGGACAGTCTCTATGGCTACACCTTC. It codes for CASSLVGGDSLYGYTF.

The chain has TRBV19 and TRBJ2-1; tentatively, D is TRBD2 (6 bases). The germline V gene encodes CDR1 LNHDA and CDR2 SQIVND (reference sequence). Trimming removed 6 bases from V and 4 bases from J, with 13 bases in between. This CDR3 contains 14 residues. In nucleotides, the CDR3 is TGTGCCAGTAGCCTGGGGCGGGGATACAATGAGCAGTTCTTC. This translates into CASSLGRGYNEQFF.